One sample yielded the 6 T cell receptor beta chains listed below, sequenced in a study of PD-1 blockade in classical Hodgkin lymphoma. Time point: cycle 4 day 1 (C4D1), after more than five weeks of nivolumab. Every patient was affected by relapse after autologous stem cell transplantation, while exposure to brentuximab vedotin was not uniform. The data were produced by immunoSEQ multiplex PCR, yet TCRdb's version contains in-frame clones alone and is incomplete. This table holds tens of thousands of clones, more than 70% found once. Sequenced here: peripheral blood mononuclear cells (PBMCs), sampled before the fourth cycle of nivolumab. The receptors were sampled from a human donor with classical Hodgkin lymphoma.

The chain carries TRBV18 and TRBJ2-2, with D maybe TRBD1 (6 bases). CDR1 is KGHSH and CDR2 is LQKENI in the germline V gene. The CDR3 spans 16 residues. The V end was cut by 0 bases, the J end by 1 base, with 9 bases between. This CDR3 reads CASSPPKTGNTGELFF. CDR3 sequence (DNA): TGTGCCAGCTCACCACCTAAGACAGGGAACACCGGGGAGCTGTTTTTT.

The chain recombines TRBV11-2 with TRBJ2-1, with 11 nucleotides matching TRBD2. The V and J ends lost 6 bases and 7 bases, in that order; junction bases with no gene match: 5. Germline V gene lookup returns CDR1 SGHAT and CDR2 FQNNGV. The CDR3 contains 14 residues. The CDR3 reads CASRFSGGANEQFF. DNA of the CDR3: TGTGCCAGCAGATTTAGCGGGGGGGCTAATGAGCAGTTCTTC.

The chain uses TRBV6-1 and TRBJ2-7, with a weak D call TRBD2 (6 bases). This CDR3 region has 12 residues. Germline V lookup: CDR1 MNHNS, CDR2 SASEGT. V lost 6 bases and J lost 7, with 13 bases in between. The CDR3 nucleotides are TGTGCCAGCAGAACCCCAGGGAGGGAGCAGTACTTC. Translation: CASRTPGREQYF.

The V gene is TRBV11-1, the J gene TRBJ1-1, with D possibly being TRBD1 (6 bases). V lost 2 bases, J lost 1 base, and 14 bases lay in between. This CDR3 comprises 16 residues. Per the germline V gene, CDR1 is SGHAT and CDR2 is FQDESV (reference sequence). CDR3 sequence reads: CASSLRQGKRNTEAFF. The CDR3 nucleotides read TGTGCCAGCAGCTTAAGGCAGGGGAAGAGGAACACTGAAGCTTTCTTT.

This chain uses TRBV7-6 with TRBJ2-2; D not resolved. Trimming left V 7 bases short and J 5 bases short, with 8 bases between. Germline V gives CDR1 SGHVS, CDR2 FNYEAQ. The CDR3 runs to 12 residues. For the CDR3, the DNA is TGTGCCAGCAAGTGGAGTACCGGGGAGCTGTTTTTT. This encodes CASKWSTGELFF.

V gene TRBV19 combines with J gene TRBJ1-2; the D gene is possibly TRBD1 (5 bases). The V end lost 6 bases, the J end lost 0 bases, and 5 bases lay between the germline ends. The CDR3 is 12 residues long. Germline loops: CDR1 LNHDA, CDR2 SQIVND (reference sequence). CDR3 amino acids: CASSRANYGYTF. CDR3 sequence (DNA): TGTGCCAGTAGCAGGGCTAACTATGGCTACACCTTC.